Described below is a single T cell receptor beta chain sequence and its context. Its cognate antigen has yet to be identified. Per-base quality was not reported, and no clone a single base away is much larger than it. The cysteine opens and the phenylalanine closes a CDR3 of 13 amino acids. The only DNA kept is the CDR3, 39 bases in frame from the first base. V is cut back by 8 bases and J by 8 bases, with 7 bases in the junction unmatched. CDR1 and CDR2 are read off the germline V gene as MDHEN and SYDVKM. This sample was included in a study of T cell responses to AZD1222 COVID-19 vaccine (dated by TCRdb to the early 2020s). As for the study more broadly: A total of 233 trial participants underwent TCR sequencing, of whom roughly 210 had received two doses of AZD1222 and about 26 had received two doses of the MenACWY control vaccine. Trial participants were enrolled by age into 18-55, 56-69 and 70-plus year subgroups, with about 150, 28 and 57 TCR-sequenced participants respectively.

The meaning of the sample's time point label: about 28 days (+/-7) after the second vaccine dose. AZD1222 recipients whose second dose came at about 4 weeks and those whose second dose came at about 12 weeks were combined into one group, since spike-specific TCR depth and breadth did not differ between the two schedules. The vaccinee samples were drawn from two UK trials, COV001 and COV002, one of which was a single-blind randomized controlled phase 2/3 trial testing AZD1222 (ChAdOx1 nCoV-19) in healthy adults. For TCRbeta chain sequencing, PBMC samples from trial participants were taken at day 0 and at day 28 after the second dose. The CDR3 regions of human TCRbeta chains were analyzed by immunosequencing. The study's processing was this. Repertoire TCRs were checked for matches against a reference library of SARS-CoV-2-specific TCRs that had been generated using the MIRA antigen-specificity platform. Breadth was defined as the fraction of unique TCRs that were SARS-CoV-2-associated. Depth was defined as the fraction of total T cells that were SARS-CoV-2-associated. Using the MIRA data, each spike-specific TCR was assigned both to the spike region to which the TCR was reactive and to a CD4 or CD8 class. Log10-transformed breadth and depth values were compared by one-way ANOVA with Sidak's multiple comparisons tests. Drawn from immuneACCESS, this table holds only the in-frame rearrangements with V and J called that TCRdb kept. Clones are partly lost; checked studies trace under half to an unresolved V gene and leave the rest unexplained. V and J calls and clone size are given by that table; D and trimming were obtained from the DNA. The sample table shows 95,000 to 130,000 clones, and around nine tenths are seen once. More than 1.5% of the sample lies in the top ten.

Overall study outcomes, separate from this receptor: In the small 56-69-year group, the increase in depth fell short of significance, most likely because of low power. Participants were mostly white British and included more females than males, and it was suggested by the authors that clonal diversity may have been underestimated. A significant rise in spike-specific TCR breadth and depth was observed after two AZD1222 doses relative to day 0 and relative to MenACWY recipients. Reportedly, close to half of the unique spike-specific TCRs recognized epitopes lying outside the regions that are mutated in the B.1.351 and B.1.1.7 variants. Vaccine-associated CD4 TCRs spanned the whole spike protein, with dominant responses in regions 160-218 and 743-854. No day 14 peak-response samples were available, so repertoires were characterized only after the peak T cell response. Conclusions about previously exposed vaccinees were limited because only six AZD1222 recipients were SARS-CoV-2 seropositive at baseline.

The clonotype comes from an adult who received the AZD1222 COVID-19 vaccine. Source: peripheral blood, taken 28 days after the second AZD1222 dose. The rearrangement joined TRBV28 to TRBJ1-4; TRBD1 aligns with 8 central bases. The CDR3 region: CASGQGGKEKLFF. The base sequence is TGTGCCAGCGGACAGGGAGGGAAAGAAAAACTGTTTTTT. With the portions outside the CDR3 filled from the reference TRBV28 and TRBJ1-4 genes, the complete variable region becomes DVKVTQSSRYLVKRTGEKVFLECVQDMDHENMFWYRQDPGLGLRLIYFSYDVKMKEKGDIPEGYSVSREKKERFSLILESASTNQTSMYLCASGQGGKEKLFFGSGTQLSVL.